Listed below are T cell receptor beta chains from one sample, sequenced in a study of T-cell reconstitution after alpha-beta-depleted transplantation in children. TCRdb reanalysed the PCR reads using MiXCR and keeps one entry per CDR3 protein. This repertoire shows fewer than 500,000 distinct CDR3 sequences, around 46% found once; its top ten account for 25% to 30%. The specimen comprised PBMCs, sampled before TCRalphabeta/CD19-depleted stem cell transplant. These receptors came from a girl aged 2-9 years with aplastic anemia, due to receive a stem cell transplant. Each CDR3 is given without its conserved first and last residue. A D gene is named only where the DNA matches it firmly. Clone size appears in some rows only: once, few, many, or a class for an expanded clone.

d_gene,abundance,j_gene,v_gene,CDR3aa
.,.,TRBJ2-1,TRBV20-1,SAVRQGSSYNEQF
TRBD2,.,TRBJ2-7,TRBV20-1,SARDSGSIGREQY
TRBD2,.,TRBJ2-2,TRBV7-2,ASSFKSGGRGELF
.,.,TRBJ2-3,TRBV20-1,SASDRPTDTQY
TRBD1,many,TRBJ1-3,TRBV7-9,ASSSLVDQTGASSGNTIY
.,many,TRBJ2-7,TRBV7-9,ASSSGRLKSYEQY
.,.,TRBJ2-3,TRBV29-1,SVDASGDTQY
.,many,TRBJ2-1,TRBV3-1,ASSPWGNNEQF
.,.,TRBJ1-1,TRBV5-1,ASSLSTAMNTEAF
TRBD1,.,TRBJ2-1,TRBV5-1,ASSLAALRGQSEQF
.,.,TRBJ2-3,TRBV6-1,ASSERGDTDTQY
.,.,TRBJ2-3,TRBV10-3,AISDGAGQAVTQY
TRBD1,.,TRBJ2-5,TRBV4-1,ASSLEIPGQGPETQY
TRBD2,few,TRBJ2-1,TRBV3-1,ASSQGRGGNYEQF
.,.,TRBJ2-7,TRBV6-1,ASSRTDHYEQY
.,few,TRBJ2-3,TRBV7-6,ASSLAPEDTQY
.,.,TRBJ1-1,TRBV7-3,ASSLLGGEAF
TRBD1,many,TRBJ1-5,TRBV20-1,SARDETGASNQPQH
.,.,TRBJ2-7,TRBV20-1,SASKPDRLSSYEQY
TRBD2,many,TRBJ2-1,TRBV5-1,ASKPGGRELNEQF
TRBD1,.,TRBJ2-5,TRBV20-1,SARDSSGGALETQY
.,few,TRBJ1-6,TRBV3-1,ASSHFQGLSPLH